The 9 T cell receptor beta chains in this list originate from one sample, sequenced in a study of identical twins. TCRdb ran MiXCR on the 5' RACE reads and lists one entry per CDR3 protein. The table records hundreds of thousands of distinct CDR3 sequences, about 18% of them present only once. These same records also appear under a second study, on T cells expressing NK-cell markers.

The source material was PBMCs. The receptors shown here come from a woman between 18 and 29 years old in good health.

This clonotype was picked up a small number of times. The CDR3 nucleotides are TGCAGTGCTAGAGATTACAGTCTCAGCTCCTACGAGCAGTACTTC. This sequence encodes CSARDYSLSSYEQYF. This sequence joins TRBV20-1 and TRBJ2-7; D call uncertain. V shed 0 bases and J shed 0 bases, with 12 bases lying between them. The CDR3 runs to 15 residues. CDR1 is DFQATT and CDR2 is SNEGSKA in the germline V gene (reference sequence).

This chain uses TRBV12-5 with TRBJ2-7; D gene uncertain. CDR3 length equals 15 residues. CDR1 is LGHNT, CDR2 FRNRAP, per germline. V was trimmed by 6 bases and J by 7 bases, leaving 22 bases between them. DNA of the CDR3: TGTGCTAGTGGCTCCACCCGACCGGGCCTGGGGGAGCAGTACTTC. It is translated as CASGSTRPGLGEQYF.

CDR3 sequence reads: CASSSSGLQETQYF. CDR3 nucleotide sequence: TGCGCCAGCAGCTCTAGCGGGTTACAAGAGACCCAGTACTTC. V and J are TRBV5-1 and TRBJ2-5; 8 bases match TRBD2. Trimming at V came to 3 bases and at J to 2 bases, leaving 3 bases not matched to a gene. From germline, CDR1 is SGHRS and CDR2 YFSETQ. CDR3 length: 14 amino acids.

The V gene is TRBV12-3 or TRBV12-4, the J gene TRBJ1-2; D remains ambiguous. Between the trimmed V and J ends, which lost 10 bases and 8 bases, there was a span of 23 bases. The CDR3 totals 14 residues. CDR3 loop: CATRSTRTYTGYTF. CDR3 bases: TGTGCCACCAGATCTACTCGGACTTATACGGGCTACACCTTC.

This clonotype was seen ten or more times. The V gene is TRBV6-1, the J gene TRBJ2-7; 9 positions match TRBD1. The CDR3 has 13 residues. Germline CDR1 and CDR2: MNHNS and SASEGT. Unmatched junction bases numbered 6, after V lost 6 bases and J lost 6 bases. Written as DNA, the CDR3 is TGTGCCAGCAGACCCGGGACAGGGACCGAGCAGTACTTC. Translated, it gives CASRPGTGTEQYF.

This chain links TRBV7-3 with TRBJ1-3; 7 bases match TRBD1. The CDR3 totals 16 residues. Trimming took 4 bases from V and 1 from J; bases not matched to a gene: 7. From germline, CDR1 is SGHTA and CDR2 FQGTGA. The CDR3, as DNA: TGTGCCAGCAGCTCGACAGGGAGGGGATCTGGAAACACCATATATTTT. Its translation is CASSSTGRGSGNTIYF.

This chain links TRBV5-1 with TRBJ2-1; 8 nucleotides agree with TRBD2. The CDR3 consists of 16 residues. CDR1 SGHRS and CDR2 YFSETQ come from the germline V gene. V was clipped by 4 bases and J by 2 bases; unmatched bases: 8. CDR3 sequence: CASSMGAGGAYNEQFF. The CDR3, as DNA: TGCGCCAGCAGCATGGGGGCGGGAGGTGCCTACAATGAGCAGTTCTTC.

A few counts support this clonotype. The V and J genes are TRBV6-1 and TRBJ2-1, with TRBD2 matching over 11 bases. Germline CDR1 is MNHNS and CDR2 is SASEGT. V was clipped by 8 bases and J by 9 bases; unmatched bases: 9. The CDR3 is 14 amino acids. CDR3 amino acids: CASRMGLAVGEQFF. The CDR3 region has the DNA TGTGCCAGCCGTATGGGACTAGCGGTCGGTGAGCAGTTCTTC.

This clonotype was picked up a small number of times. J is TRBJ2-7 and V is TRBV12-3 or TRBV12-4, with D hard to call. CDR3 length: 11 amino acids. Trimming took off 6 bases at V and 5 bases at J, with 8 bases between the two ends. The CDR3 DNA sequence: TGTGCCAGCAGGGACGGCCACGAGCAGTACTTC. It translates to CASRDGHEQYF.